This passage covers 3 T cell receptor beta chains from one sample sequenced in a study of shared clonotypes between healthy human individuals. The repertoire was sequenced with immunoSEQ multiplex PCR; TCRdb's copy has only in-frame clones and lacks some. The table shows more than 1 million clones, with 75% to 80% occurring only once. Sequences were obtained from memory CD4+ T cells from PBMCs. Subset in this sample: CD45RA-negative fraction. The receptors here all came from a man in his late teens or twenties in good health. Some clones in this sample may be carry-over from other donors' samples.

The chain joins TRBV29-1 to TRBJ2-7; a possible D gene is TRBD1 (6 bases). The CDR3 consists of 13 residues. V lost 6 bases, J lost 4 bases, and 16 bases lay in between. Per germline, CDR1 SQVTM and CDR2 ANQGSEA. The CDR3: CSVVGQYGYEQYF. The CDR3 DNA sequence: TGCAGCGTCGTCGGACAGTACGGGTACGAGCAGTACTTC.

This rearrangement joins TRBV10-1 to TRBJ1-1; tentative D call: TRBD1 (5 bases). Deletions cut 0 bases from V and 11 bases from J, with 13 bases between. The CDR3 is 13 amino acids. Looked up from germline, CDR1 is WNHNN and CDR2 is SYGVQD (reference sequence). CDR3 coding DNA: TGCGCCAGCAGTGAGTCTCAGGGCAAGGGGGCTTTCTTT. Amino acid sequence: CASSESQGKGAFF.

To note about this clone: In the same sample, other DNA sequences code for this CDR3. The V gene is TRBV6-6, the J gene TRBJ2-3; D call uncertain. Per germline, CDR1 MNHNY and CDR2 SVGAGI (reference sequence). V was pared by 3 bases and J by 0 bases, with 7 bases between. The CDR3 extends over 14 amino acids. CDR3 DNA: TGTGCCAGCAGTTATATGGAGAGCACAGATACGCAGTATTTT. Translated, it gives CASSYMESTDTQYF.